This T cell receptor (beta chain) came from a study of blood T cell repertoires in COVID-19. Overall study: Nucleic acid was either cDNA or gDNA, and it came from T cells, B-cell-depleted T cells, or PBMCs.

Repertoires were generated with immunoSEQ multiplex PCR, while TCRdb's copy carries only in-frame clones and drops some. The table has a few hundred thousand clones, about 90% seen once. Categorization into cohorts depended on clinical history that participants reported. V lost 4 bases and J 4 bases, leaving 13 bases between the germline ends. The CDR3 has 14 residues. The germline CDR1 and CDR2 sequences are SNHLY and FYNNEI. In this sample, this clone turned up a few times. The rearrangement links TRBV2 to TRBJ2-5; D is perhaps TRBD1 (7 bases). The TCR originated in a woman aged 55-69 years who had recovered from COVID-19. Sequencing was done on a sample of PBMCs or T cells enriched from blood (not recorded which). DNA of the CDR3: TGTGCCAGCAGTGCCCAGGGGGGTAGAGAGACCCAGTACTTC. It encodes CASSAQGGRETQYF.